Detailed here is one TCR beta chain. The antigen it binds to is not known. No much larger clonotype is one base removed from it; base qualities were not supplied. RNA was extracted using the RNeasy kit, and 0.5 to 1 microgram was reverse transcribed with random hexamers. The immunoSEQ multiplex PCR assay, which covers 54 Vbeta and 13 Jbeta segments, was used to amplify TCR beta CDR3 regions. To correct PCR amplification bias, a synthetic template baseline was used for both primer optimization and computational correction. The authors processed their data as follows. Only productive sequences were kept, with reads annotated to V, D and J genes according to IMGT and analyzed in immunoSEQ Analyzer. Clonality was calculated as one minus the Shannon entropy normalized by log2 of the number of productive unique sequences. For each patient and control, public and private clones were evaluated among the 100 most prevalent clones. A clone was defined as Susac-specific if it was absent from the healthy and MS cohorts, from about 1,100 published viral clones and from other ImmuneACCESS disease sequences. TCRdb reran the public reads through fastp at Q25 and MiXCR, keeping productive beta chains. Entries are consolidated by CDR3 protein sequence, retaining the most common genes and DNA. The V and J calls, along with clone size, are taken from TCRdb and not from the paper's own processing. This sample comprises about 110,000 distinct CDR3 sequences, around 95% of them detected only once. The ten top clones hold roughly 0.099% of the sample.

The data are from a study of CD8 T cells in Susac syndrome (dated by TCRdb to the late 2010s). Regarding the study in general: Whether CD8+ T cell activation and differentiation in Susac syndrome was antigen driven was tested using repertoire sequencing. Overall study outcomes, separate from this receptor: The number of individuals in the TCR sequencing and HLA analysis was recognized as being relatively small.

Peripheral blood CD8+ and CD4+ T cells from healthy donors, Susac syndrome patients and multiple sclerosis patients were profiled using high-throughput TCR beta sequencing. Healthy donors were included as age- and sex-matched controls. CD8+ TEMRA cells were enriched by FACS, while bulk CD8+ and CD4+ T cells were purified by magnetic negative isolation. Blood was drawn into EDTA tubes, processed within 24 hours, and PBMCs were isolated by density gradient centrifugation. PBMCs intended for TCR sequencing were frozen in liquid nitrogen and were later thawed in a 37 degrees C water bath. The sorted or isolated CD4+, CD8+ and CD8+ TEMRA cells had a purity of 90% or higher. This TCR derives from a human donor in good health. Specimen: CD4+ T cells from PBMCs.

The DNA sequence is as follows: TGTGCCAGCAGCCAAACGACCCTGAACACCGGGGAGCTGTTTTTT. This sequence encodes CASSQTTLNTGELFF. Recombination connected TRBV3-1 to TRBJ2-2, with no confident D gene call. V is pared back by 2 bases and J by 1 base, with 8 bases lying between the germline termini. The CDR3 sequence holds 15 residues, the cysteine and phenylalanine included. Only the CDR3 DNA is retained, 45 bases long and in frame from the first base. CDR1 and CDR2 (LGHDT, YNNKEL) derive from the germline V gene (reference sequence).